This T cell receptor (beta chain) was observed in a study of identical twins. This clonotype has at least ten counts. Each CDR3 protein gets one entry after TCRdb re-called the 5' RACE reads with MiXCR. The repertoire has about 500,000 distinct CDR3 sequences, 14% of them found once; the top ten carry 0.95% to 1%. Per germline, CDR1 LNHNV and CDR2 YYDKDF (reference sequence). The CDR3 spans 13 residues. V lost 5 bases to trimming and J lost 9 bases, with 14 bases between them. These data were also reused for a study on yellow fever vaccine responses in identical twins.

Sequenced sample: CD4+ T cells sorted from blood. This sequence joins TRBV15 and TRBJ1-5; maybe TRBD1 (5 bases). This clonotype originated in a young woman in good health. CDR3 in DNA: TGTGCCACCAGCTTGCAGTGGGGGATGCCCCAGCATTTT. It specifies CATSLQWGMPQHF.